This note documents a single T cell receptor (beta chain) sequence. Other DNA sequences in this specimen translate into the identical CDR3. Genomic DNA of each subset was evenly split across several immunoSEQ plates. Libraries were prepared by immunoSEQ multiplex PCR; TCRdb keeps only in-frame clonotypes and omits some of them. The table has under 2,500,000 clones, about 94% seen once. Germline loops: CDR1 SGHRS, CDR2 YFSETQ. Trimming pared 3 bases from V and 3 bases from J, leaving 9 bases between. This CDR3 is 14 amino acids long. The sample belongs to a study of shared clonotypes between healthy human individuals.

The receptor's source is a young man in good health. Sequencing was carried out using naive CD4+ T cells sorted from blood. Described subset: CD45RA+ positively selected. J is TRBJ2-2 and V is TRBV5-1; D tentatively fits TRBD1 or TRBD2 (5 bases each). The CDR3: CASSSGLDTGELFF. CDR3 DNA sequence: TGCGCCAGCAGCTCGGGGCTGGACACCGGGGAGCTGTTTTTT.